The clone carrying this T cell receptor beta chain has more than one count but fewer than ten. The antigen remains unidentified. Germline trimming cut 6 bases from V and 7 bases from J; bases unmatched to any gene: 3. This CDR3 has 12 amino acids. Germline V gene data show CDR1 as SNHLY and CDR2 as FYNNEI. The data are from a study of identical twins. Overall study findings and caveats: For cord blood, abundant beta clonotypes had fewer insertions, unlike memory repertoires, which showed none.

TCRdb recomputed calls from the 5' RACE reads with MiXCR, one row per CDR3 protein. The data contain approximately 470,000 distinct CDR3 sequences, around 14% of them singletons. Every one of the donors was a healthy Caucasian. A further study also used this sample, focusing on yellow fever vaccine responses in identical twins.

The sample taken for sequencing was CD4+ T cells sorted from blood. The clonotype was recovered from a woman aged 18-30 years in good health. The chain carries TRBV2 and TRBJ2-1; 7 bases are a match to TRBD2. CDR3 residues: CASRLAENEQFF. DNA of the CDR3: TGTGCCAGCAGGCTAGCGGAGAATGAGCAGTTCTTC.